This TCR beta chain derives from a study of T cell repertoires in cytomegalovirus infection. Study-level findings and limits: The ex vivo response showed dominance by HLA-C-restricted CMV-specific TCR beta clonotypes.

A remark on this clonotype: No antigen is known for it.

TCRdb reprocessed the reads via MiXCR and lists one record per CDR3 protein. The profile shows approximately 730,000 distinct CDR3 sequences, approximately 32% of them singletons. Trimming left V 9 bases short and J 5 bases short, with 16 bases between. CDR1 and CDR2 from the germline V gene are MNHNY and SVGAGI (reference sequence). CDR3 length: 13 residues. This rearrangement joins TRBV6-6 to TRBJ1-2, with a possible D match to TRBD1 (5 bases). The source of this sequence is a human donor in good health (CMV status not recorded). Some clones in this sample may be carry-over from other donors' samples. The material was cultured CD8+ T cells from PBMCs, obtained from culture after CMV antigen stimulation. CDR3 region: CASFDRNLYGYTF. The CDR3 DNA is TGTGCCAGTTTCGACAGAAATCTTTATGGCTACACCTTC.